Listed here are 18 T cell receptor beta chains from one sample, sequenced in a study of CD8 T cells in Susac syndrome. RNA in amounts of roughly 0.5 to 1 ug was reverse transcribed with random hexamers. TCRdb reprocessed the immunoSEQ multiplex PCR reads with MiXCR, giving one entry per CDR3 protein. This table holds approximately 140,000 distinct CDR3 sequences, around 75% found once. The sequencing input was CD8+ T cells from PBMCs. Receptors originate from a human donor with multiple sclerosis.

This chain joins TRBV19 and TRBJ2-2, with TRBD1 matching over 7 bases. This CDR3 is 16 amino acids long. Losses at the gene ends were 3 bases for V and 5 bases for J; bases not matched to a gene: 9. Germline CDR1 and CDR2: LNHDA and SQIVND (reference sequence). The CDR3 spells CASSIGAGGYTGELFF. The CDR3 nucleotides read TGTGCCAGTAGTATTGGGGCAGGGGGATATACCGGGGAGCTGTTTTTT.

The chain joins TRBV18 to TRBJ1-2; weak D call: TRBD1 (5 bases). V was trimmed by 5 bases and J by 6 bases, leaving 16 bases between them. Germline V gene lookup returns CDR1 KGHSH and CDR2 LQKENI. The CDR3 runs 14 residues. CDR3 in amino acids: CASSSGENLDGYTF. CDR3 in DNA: TGTGCCAGCTCATCGGGGGAAAACCTCGATGGCTACACCTTC.

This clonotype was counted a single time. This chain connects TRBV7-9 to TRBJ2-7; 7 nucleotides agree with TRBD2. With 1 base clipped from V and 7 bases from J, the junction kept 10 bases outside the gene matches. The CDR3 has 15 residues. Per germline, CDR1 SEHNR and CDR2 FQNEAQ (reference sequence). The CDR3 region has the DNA TGTGCCAGCAGCTTAGTTCGGGTAGGGCGGGAGGAGCAGTACTTC. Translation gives CASSLVRVGREEQYF.

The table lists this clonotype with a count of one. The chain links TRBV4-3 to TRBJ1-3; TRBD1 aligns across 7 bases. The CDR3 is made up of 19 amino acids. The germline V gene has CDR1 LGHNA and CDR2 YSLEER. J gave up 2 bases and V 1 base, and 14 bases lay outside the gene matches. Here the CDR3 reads CASSQGDPGTVYAGNTIYF. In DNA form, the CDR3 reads TGCGCCAGCAGCCAAGGGGATCCCGGGACAGTCTACGCTGGAAACACCATATATTTT.

The CDR3 region is CSARGDVTGSSKQYF. The CDR3 bases are TGCAGTGCTAGAGGAGATGTAACAGGGAGTAGCAAGCAGTACTTC. The J gene is TRBJ2-7, the V gene TRBV20-1, with D maybe TRBD1 (6 bases). This CDR3 region has 15 residues. Germline CDR1 is DFQATT and CDR2 is SNEGSKA (reference sequence). Between the trimmed V and J ends, which lost 1 base and 8 bases, there was a span of 21 bases.

The CDR3 DNA is TGTGCCAGCAGCCTCGGACTAGCGGGAGCCCCTGCGAGAGGTGAGCAGTTCTTC. As protein: CASSLGLAGAPARGEQFF. The chain combines TRBV7-9 with TRBJ2-1; 13 bases match TRBD2. The CDR3 runs 18 residues. CDR1 is SEHNR and CDR2 is FQNEAQ in the germline V gene (reference sequence). With V trimmed by 5 bases and J by 9 bases, 16 bases remained unmatched.

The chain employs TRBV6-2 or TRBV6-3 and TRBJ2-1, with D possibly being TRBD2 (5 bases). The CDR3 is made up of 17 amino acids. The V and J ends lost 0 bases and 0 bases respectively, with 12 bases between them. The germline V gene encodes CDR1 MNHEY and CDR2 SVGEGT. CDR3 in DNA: TGTGCCAGCAGTTACTCACCGAGGGAGAGCTCCTACAATGAGCAGTTCTTC. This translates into CASSYSPRESSYNEQFF.

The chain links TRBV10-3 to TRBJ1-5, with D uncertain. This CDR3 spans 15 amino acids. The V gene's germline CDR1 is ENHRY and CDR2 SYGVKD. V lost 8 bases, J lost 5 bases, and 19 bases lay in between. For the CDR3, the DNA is TGTGCCATCGGAGGAGGCCTCGGGAGGGATCAGCCCCAGCATTTT. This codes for CAIGGGLGRDQPQHF.

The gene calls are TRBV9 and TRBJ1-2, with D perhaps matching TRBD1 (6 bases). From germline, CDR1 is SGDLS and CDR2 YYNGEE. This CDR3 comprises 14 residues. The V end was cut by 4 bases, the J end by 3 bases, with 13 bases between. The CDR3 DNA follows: TGTGCCAGCAGCTCGGGGGCTGGGGACTATGGCTACACCTTC. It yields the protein CASSSGAGDYGYTF.

In DNA form, the CDR3 reads TGTGCCAGCAGCTTAGGGGGGTCTTTCTATGGCTACACCTTC. Protein: CASSLGGSFYGYTF. The V call is TRBV11-2, the J call TRBJ1-2, with D possibly being TRBD1 (5 bases). The CDR3 contains 14 residues. The V and J ends lost 1 base and 4 bases respectively, with 10 bases between them. Germline lookup yields CDR1 SGHAT and CDR2 FQNNGV.

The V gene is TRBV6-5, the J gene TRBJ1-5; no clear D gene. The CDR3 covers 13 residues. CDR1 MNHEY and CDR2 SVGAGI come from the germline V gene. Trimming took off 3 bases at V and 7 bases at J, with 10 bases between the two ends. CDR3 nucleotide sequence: TGTGCCAGCAGTTATTCGTTTCAACAGCCCCAGCATTTT. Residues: CASSYSFQQPQHF.

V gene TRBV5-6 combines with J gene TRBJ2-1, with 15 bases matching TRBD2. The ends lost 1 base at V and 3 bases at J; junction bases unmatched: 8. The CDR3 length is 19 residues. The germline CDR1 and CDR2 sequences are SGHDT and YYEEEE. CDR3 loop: CASSLTGTSGRPYYNEQFF. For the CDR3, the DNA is TGTGCCAGCAGCTTGACCGGGACTAGCGGGAGGCCCTACTACAATGAGCAGTTCTTC.

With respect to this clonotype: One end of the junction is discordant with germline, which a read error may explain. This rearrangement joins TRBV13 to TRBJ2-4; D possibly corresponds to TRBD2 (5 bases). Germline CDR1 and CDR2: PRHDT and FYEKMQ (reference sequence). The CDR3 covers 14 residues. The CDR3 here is CASSLIHSPNDRGF. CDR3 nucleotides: TGTGCCAGCAGCTTAATACACAGCCCGAACGACCGGGGCTTC.

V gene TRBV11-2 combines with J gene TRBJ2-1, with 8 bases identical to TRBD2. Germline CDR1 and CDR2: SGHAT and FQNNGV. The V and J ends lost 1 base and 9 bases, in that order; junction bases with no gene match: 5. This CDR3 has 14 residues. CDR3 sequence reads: CASSLAGGPVEQFF. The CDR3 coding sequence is TGTGCCAGCAGCTTAGCGGGAGGGCCGGTTGAGCAGTTCTTC.

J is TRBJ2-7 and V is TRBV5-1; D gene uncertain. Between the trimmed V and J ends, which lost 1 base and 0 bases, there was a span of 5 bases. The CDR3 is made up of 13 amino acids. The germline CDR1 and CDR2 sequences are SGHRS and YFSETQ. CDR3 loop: CASSLTDSYEQYF. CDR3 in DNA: TGCGCCAGCAGCTTGACAGACTCCTACGAGCAGTACTTC.

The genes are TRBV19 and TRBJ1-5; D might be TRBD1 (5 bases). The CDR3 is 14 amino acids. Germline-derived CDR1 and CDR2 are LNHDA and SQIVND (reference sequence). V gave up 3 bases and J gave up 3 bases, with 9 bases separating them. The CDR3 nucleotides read TGTGCCAGTAGTATTGGAGGGGTCAATCAGCCCCAGCATTTT. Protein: CASSIGGVNQPQHF.

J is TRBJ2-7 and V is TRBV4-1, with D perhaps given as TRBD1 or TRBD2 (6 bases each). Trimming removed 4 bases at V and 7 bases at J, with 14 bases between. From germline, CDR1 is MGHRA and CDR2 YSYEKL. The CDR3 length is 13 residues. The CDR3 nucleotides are TGCGCCAGCAGCCTTAAGGGGGGTTGGGAGCAGTACGTC. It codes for CASSLKGGWEQYV.

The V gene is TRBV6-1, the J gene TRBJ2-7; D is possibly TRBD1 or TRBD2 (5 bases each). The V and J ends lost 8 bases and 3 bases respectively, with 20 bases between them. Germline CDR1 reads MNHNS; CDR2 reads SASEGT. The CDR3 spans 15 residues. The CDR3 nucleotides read TGTGCCAGCTGGGGGAGAGGTACAGCTAACTACGAGCAGTACGTC. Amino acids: CASWGRGTANYEQYV.